These T cell receptor beta chains were read from a single sample in a study of identifying expanded T cells in peripheral blood. Measured with immunoSEQ multiplex PCR; TCRdb has only the in-frame clones, and not every one. Here the sample spans about 52,000 clones, 82% being singletons. What was sequenced was blood. The receptors come from a person aged 18 to 75 in good health. The CDR3 runs from the conserved cysteine through the conserved F or W. Fields, in order: J gene, clone size, V gene, D gene, CDR3 protein, CDR3 DNA. A D gene is named only where the DNA matches it firmly. The listing skips clone size in some rows; elsewhere it reads once, few, many or a size class.

j_gene: TRBJ2-1; abundance: .; v_gene: TRBV29-1; d_gene: TRBD1; CDR3aa: CSVGDRSSEQFF; CDR3nt: TGCAGCGTTGGGGACAGGAGTAGTGAGCAGTTCTTC
j_gene: TRBJ2-5; abundance: .; v_gene: TRBV14; d_gene: TRBD1; CDR3aa: CASSLRTGSKVTQYF; CDR3nt: TGTGCCAGCAGCTTGAGGACAGGGTCGAAGGTGACCCAGTACTTC
j_gene: TRBJ2-1; abundance: .; v_gene: TRBV10-2; d_gene: .; CDR3aa: CASSDGGWDNEQFF; CDR3nt: TGCGCCAGCAGTGACGGGGGTTGGGACAATGAGCAGTTCTTC
j_gene: TRBJ2-1; abundance: few; v_gene: TRBV2; d_gene: TRBD2; CDR3aa: CASSALAGIYNEQFF; CDR3nt: TGTGCCAGCAGTGCACTAGCGGGGATCTACAATGAGCAGTTCTTC
j_gene: TRBJ1-2; abundance: .; v_gene: TRBV5-6; d_gene: .; CDR3aa: CASSLGQGKSYGYTF; CDR3nt: TGTGCCAGCAGCTTGGGGCAGGGTAAGAGCTATGGCTACACCTTC
j_gene: TRBJ2-7; abundance: once; v_gene: TRBV4-2; d_gene: .; CDR3aa: CASKGSYTYEQYF; CDR3nt: TGTGCCAGCAAGGGGTCGTACACCTACGAGCAGTACTTC
j_gene: TRBJ1-2; abundance: .; v_gene: TRBV2; d_gene: TRBD1; CDR3aa: CASSESRGHGYTF; CDR3nt: TGTGCCAGCAGTGAAAGCAGGGGGCATGGCTACACCTTC
j_gene: TRBJ1-1; abundance: .; v_gene: TRBV9; d_gene: .; CDR3aa: CASSVNQNTEAFF; CDR3nt: TGTGCCAGCAGCGTCAACCAGAACACTGAAGCTTTCTTT
j_gene: TRBJ1-4; abundance: few; v_gene: TRBV5-1; d_gene: TRBD1; CDR3aa: CASSSTGGWDEKLFF; CDR3nt: TGCGCCAGCAGCTCTACAGGGGGCTGGGATGAAAAACTGTTTTTT
j_gene: TRBJ1-2; abundance: .; v_gene: TRBV18; d_gene: .; CDR3aa: CASSPDSGIGYTF; CDR3nt: TGTGCCAGCTCACCGGATTCAGGGATTGGCTACACCTTC
j_gene: TRBJ2-2; abundance: few; v_gene: TRBV5-4; d_gene: TRBD2; CDR3aa: CASSPGGTTPHVGELFF; CDR3nt: TGTGCCAGCAGCCCTGGAGGGACTACGCCCCATGTCGGGGAGCTGTTTTTT
j_gene: TRBJ2-3; abundance: .; v_gene: TRBV18; d_gene: TRBD1; CDR3aa: CASSPGISGGRGDTQYF; CDR3nt: TGTGCCAGCTCACCGGGCATCTCAGGGGGCAGAGGAGATACGCAGTATTTT
j_gene: TRBJ2-1; abundance: .; v_gene: TRBV5-5; d_gene: TRBD1; CDR3aa: CASSKQGAEVGNEQFF; CDR3nt: TGTGCCAGCAGCAAACAGGGGGCGGAGGTGGGCAATGAGCAGTTCTTC
j_gene: TRBJ2-1; abundance: .; v_gene: TRBV25-1; d_gene: .; CDR3aa: CASEGVAQSEQFF; CDR3nt: TGTGCCAGCGAGGGCGTAGCTCAGAGTGAGCAGTTCTTC
j_gene: TRBJ2-1; abundance: .; v_gene: TRBV19; d_gene: .; CDR3aa: CASSPDRSSYNEQFF; CDR3nt: TGTGCCAGTAGTCCCGACAGGAGCTCCTACAATGAGCAGTTCTTC
j_gene: TRBJ2-7; abundance: .; v_gene: TRBV27; d_gene: .; CDR3aa: CASSLGGEQYF; CDR3nt: TGTGCCAGCAGTTTAGGGGGGGAGCAGTACTTC
j_gene: TRBJ2-1; abundance: .; v_gene: TRBV7-6; d_gene: .; CDR3aa: CASRGNYNEQFF; CDR3nt: TGTGCCAGCAGGGGGAACTACAATGAGCAGTTCTTC
j_gene: TRBJ1-2; abundance: .; v_gene: TRBV2; d_gene: .; CDR3aa: CASSEAGMGYTF; CDR3nt: TGTGCCAGCAGTGAGGCAGGGATGGGCTACACCTTC
j_gene: TRBJ1-5; abundance: once; v_gene: TRBV5-6; d_gene: .; CDR3aa: CASSLGTVNQPQHF; CDR3nt: TGTGCCAGCAGCTTGGGGACAGTAAATCAGCCCCAGCATTTT
j_gene: TRBJ1-1; abundance: .; v_gene: TRBV7-2; d_gene: .; CDR3aa: CASSPMGNTEAFF; CDR3nt: TGTGCCAGCAGCCCAATGGGGAACACTGAAGCTTTCTTT
j_gene: TRBJ2-1; abundance: .; v_gene: TRBV27; d_gene: .; CDR3aa: CASTKKTAVSSYNEQFF; CDR3nt: TGTGCCAGCACAAAAAAAACGGCGGTAAGCTCCTACAATGAGCAGTTCTTC
j_gene: TRBJ1-5; abundance: .; v_gene: TRBV30; d_gene: TRBD1; CDR3aa: CAWSAGQGNQPQHF; CDR3nt: TGTGCCTGGAGTGCGGGACAGGGCAATCAGCCCCAGCATTTT
j_gene: TRBJ2-2; abundance: .; v_gene: TRBV6-1; d_gene: .; CDR3aa: CASSEAGRAGELFF; CDR3nt: TGTGCCAGCAGTGAAGCTGGTCGAGCCGGGGAGCTGTTTTTT
j_gene: TRBJ2-1; abundance: .; v_gene: TRBV12-5; d_gene: TRBD2; CDR3aa: CASGLSGVAYNEQFF; CDR3nt: TGTGCTAGTGGGCTTAGCGGGGTGGCCTACAATGAGCAGTTCTTC
j_gene: TRBJ2-3; abundance: .; v_gene: TRBV29-1; d_gene: .; CDR3aa: CSVDSLLQSTDTQYF; CDR3nt: TGCAGCGTTGATAGTTTGCTCCAAAGCACAGATACGCAGTATTTT
j_gene: TRBJ2-3; abundance: .; v_gene: TRBV15; d_gene: TRBD2; CDR3aa: CATSRELAGEDTQYF; CDR3nt: TGTGCCACCAGCAGAGAACTAGCGGGGGAAGATACGCAGTATTTT
j_gene: TRBJ1-5; abundance: .; v_gene: TRBV7-2; d_gene: .; CDR3aa: CASSPSSGNPAQPQHF; CDR3nt: TGTGCCAGCAGCCCATCCTCCGGGAACCCGGCCCAGCCCCAGCATTTT
j_gene: TRBJ2-1; abundance: few; v_gene: TRBV6-1; d_gene: .; CDR3aa: CASADNEQFF; CDR3nt: TGTGCCAGCGCGGACAATGAGCAGTTCTTC
j_gene: TRBJ2-1; abundance: .; v_gene: TRBV5-4; d_gene: TRBD1; CDR3aa: CASSSRTGSNEQFF; CDR3nt: TGTGCCAGCAGCTCCCGGACAGGGTCTAATGAGCAGTTCTTC
j_gene: TRBJ1-2; abundance: once; v_gene: TRBV6-5; d_gene: TRBD1; CDR3aa: CASSPGQGNYGYTF; CDR3nt: TGTGCCAGCAGTCCGGGACAGGGAAACTATGGCTACACCTTC
j_gene: TRBJ2-2; abundance: .; v_gene: TRBV9; d_gene: TRBD1; CDR3aa: CASSEPLDRGLPGELFF; CDR3nt: TGTGCCAGCAGCGAGCCTCTCGACAGGGGTTTACCCGGGGAGCTGTTTTTT
j_gene: TRBJ2-7; abundance: .; v_gene: TRBV6-5; d_gene: .; CDR3aa: CASSNQGQTYEQYF; CDR3nt: TGTGCCAGCAGCAACCAAGGACAGACCTACGAGCAGTACTTC
j_gene: TRBJ2-7; abundance: .; v_gene: TRBV11-3; d_gene: TRBD1; CDR3aa: CASSEMLGTGESYEQYF; CDR3nt: TGTGCCAGCAGCGAAATGTTGGGAACAGGGGAATCCTACGAGCAGTACTTC
j_gene: TRBJ2-2; abundance: .; v_gene: TRBV9; d_gene: TRBD1; CDR3aa: CASSSTGTVDTGELFF; CDR3nt: TGTGCCAGCAGCTCCACCGGGACAGTAGATACCGGGGAGCTGTTTTTT
j_gene: TRBJ2-1; abundance: .; v_gene: TRBV5-1; d_gene: .; CDR3aa: CASSLAGLPSYNEQFF; CDR3nt: TGCGCCAGCAGCTTGGCCGGTCTACCCTCCTACAATGAGCAGTTCTTC
j_gene: TRBJ2-7; abundance: few; v_gene: TRBV28; d_gene: .; CDR3aa: CAIQDSSLTYEQYF; CDR3nt: TGTGCCATCCAGGACAGCTCGCTTACCTACGAGCAGTACTTC
j_gene: TRBJ1-4; abundance: .; v_gene: TRBV18; d_gene: .; CDR3aa: CASSRGGKDNEKLFF; CDR3nt: TGTGCCAGCTCGCGGGGCGGGAAAGATAATGAAAAACTGTTTTTT
j_gene: TRBJ2-5; abundance: .; v_gene: TRBV11-2; d_gene: .; CDR3aa: CASSLITQGLETQYF; CDR3nt: TGTGCCAGCAGCTTAATCACCCAGGGATTGGAGACCCAGTACTTC
j_gene: TRBJ1-2; abundance: .; v_gene: TRBV15; d_gene: .; CDR3aa: CATSGPLGGYTF; CDR3nt: TGTGCCACCAGCGGACCTTTGGGAGGCTACACCTTC
j_gene: TRBJ2-3; abundance: .; v_gene: TRBV30; d_gene: .; CDR3aa: CAWSALGGTDTQYF; CDR3nt: TGTGCCTGGAGTGCCTTGGGGGGCACAGATACGCAGTATTTT
j_gene: TRBJ2-7; abundance: .; v_gene: TRBV4-3; d_gene: TRBD1; CDR3aa: CASSPGGTGFEQYF; CDR3nt: TGCGCCAGCAGCCCTGGGGGGACAGGGTTCGAGCAGTACTTC
j_gene: TRBJ2-5; abundance: .; v_gene: TRBV11-2; d_gene: .; CDR3aa: CASSTYWTAQETQYF; CDR3nt: TGTGCCAGCAGCACCTATTGGACAGCACAAGAGACCCAGTACTTC
j_gene: TRBJ2-1; abundance: few; v_gene: TRBV15; d_gene: TRBD2; CDR3aa: CATSRDSGSYNEQFF; CDR3nt: TGTGCCACCAGCAGGGATAGCGGGAGCTACAATGAGCAGTTCTTC
j_gene: TRBJ2-1; abundance: .; v_gene: TRBV5-1; d_gene: .; CDR3aa: CASSLSNRVNEQFF; CDR3nt: TGCGCCAGCAGCTTGTCTAACAGGGTGAATGAGCAGTTCTTC
j_gene: TRBJ2-1; abundance: .; v_gene: TRBV7-2; d_gene: .; CDR3aa: CASSLAVNNEQFF; CDR3nt: TGTGCCAGCAGCTTAGCCGTAAACAATGAGCAGTTCTTC
j_gene: TRBJ2-1; abundance: large; v_gene: TRBV6-1; d_gene: .; CDR3aa: CASSESAHMGGEQFF; CDR3nt: TGTGCCAGCAGTGAAAGTGCGCATATGGGGGGAGAGCAGTTCTTC
j_gene: TRBJ2-3; abundance: once; v_gene: TRBV9; d_gene: .; CDR3aa: CASSVDRLSTDTQYF; CDR3nt: TGTGCCAGCAGCGTAGATCGCCTTAGCACAGATACGCAGTATTTT
j_gene: TRBJ2-2; abundance: once; v_gene: TRBV6-1; d_gene: .; CDR3aa: CAFQGLAEEELFF; CDR3nt: TGTGCCTTCCAGGGGCTAGCAGAGGAGGAGCTGTTTTTT